A single sample gave rise to the 22 T cell receptor beta chains below, sequenced in a study of T cells in severe cutaneous drug reactions. Bulk and single-cell libraries used iRepertoire multiplex PCR with TCR subtype-specific primers. For each CDR3 protein, TCRdb gives one entry from its re-call of the multiplex PCR reads, without DNA. This sample's clone table lists 300 to 350 distinct CDR3 sequences. Carbamazepine had induced Stevens-Johnson syndrome or toxic epidermal necrolysis in the sequenced donors. Sequenced: PBMCs. The receptors here all came from a human donor with Stevens-Johnson syndrome, a severe cutaneous drug reaction.

This clonotype ranks as large in terms of frequency. The V gene is TRBV5-4, the J gene TRBJ1-6. The CDR3 has 14 residues. The V gene's germline CDR1 is SGHNT and CDR2 YYREEE (reference sequence). CDR3 region: CASSWGRMNSPLHF. The entire variable domain, with the rest obtained from reference TRBV5-4 and TRBJ1-6, is as follows: ETGVTQSPTHLIKTRGQQVTLRCSSQSGHNTVSWYQQALGQGPQFIFQYYREEENGRGNFPPRFSGLQFPNYSSELNVNALELDDSALYLCASSWGRMNSPLHFGNGTRLTVT.

This clonotype shows up as hyperexpanded by frequency. The CDR3 reads CASSLGDTQYF. This rearrangement joins TRBV28 to TRBJ2-3. Per the germline V gene, CDR1 is MDHEN and CDR2 is SYDVKM. The CDR3 is 11 amino acids.

This clonotype is labeled large based on frequency. The chain links TRBV7-9 to TRBJ2-5; as DNA is missing, the TRBD2 call by TCRdb cannot be tested. The CDR3 is 18 amino acids. In germline, CDR1 is SEHNR, CDR2 FQNEAQ (reference sequence). CDR3 residues: CASSPARRLAGGPKTQYF.

This clonotype is deemed medium-sized by its frequency. The chain employs TRBV6-1 and TRBJ2-7; TCRdb reports TRBD2, a call that lacks DNA to check it against. CDR3 length: 18 residues. Germline lookup yields CDR1 MNHNS and CDR2 SASEGT. The CDR3 sequence: CASTAGLASRGGSYEQYF.

This clonotype registers large by frequency. This rearrangement joins TRBV28 to TRBJ1-5; the D call from TCRdb, TRBD1, cannot be confirmed without DNA. This CDR3 comprises 15 residues. Germline CDR1 is MDHEN and CDR2 is SYDVKM. The CDR3 is CASITGGASNQPQHF.

This clonotype counts as large (0.1 to 1%) by frequency. V is TRBV12-3 or TRBV12-4 and J is TRBJ2-3; the D call from TCRdb, TRBD1, cannot be confirmed without DNA. The CDR3 has 14 amino acids. This chain's CDR3 is CASSSGQNTDTQYF.

By frequency, this clonotype registers large. This rearrangement joins TRBV7-9 to TRBJ1-2; the D call of TRBD1 rests on TCRdb alone, since no DNA is present to check it. This CDR3 is built from 15 residues. Germline loops: CDR1 SEHNR, CDR2 FQNEAQ (reference sequence). CDR3 loop: CASSLSVSGIYGYTF.

This clonotype is identified as hyperexpanded (1% or more) from frequency. V and J are TRBV7-2 and TRBJ2-3; the D call of TRBD2 rests on TCRdb alone, since no DNA is present to check it. Germline CDR1 is SGHTA and CDR2 is FQGNSA. The CDR3 length is 14 residues. The chain's CDR3 is CASSWRGSTDTQYF.

The chain couples TRBV30 to TRBJ2-7; TCRdb outputs TRBD2, but without DNA this stays unchecked. The CDR3 extends over 13 amino acids. In germline, CDR1 is GTSNPN, CDR2 SVGIG (reference sequence). This CDR3 is CAWTSGRTYEQYF.

By frequency, this clonotype registers large (0.1 to 1%). The chain links TRBV19 to TRBJ2-7; TCRdb calls TRBD2, which cannot be checked without DNA. The CDR3 extends over 16 amino acids. Germline assignment: CDR1 LNHDA and CDR2 SQIVND (reference sequence). CDR3 amino acids: CASSPTPLAGVYEQYF. Full variable domain (rest looked up from reference TRBV19 and TRBJ2-7): DGGITQSPKYLFRKEGQNVTLSCEQNLNHDAMYWYRQDPGQGLRLIYYSQIVNDFQKGDIAEGYSVSREKKESFPLTVTSAQKNPTAFYLCASSPTPLAGVYEQYFGPGTRLTVT.

This clonotype registers medium-sized by frequency. This chain joins TRBV13 and TRBJ1-1; TCRdb's D call, TRBD1, is unchecked because there is no DNA. Germline V gene sequence: CDR1 PRHDT, CDR2 FYEKMQ (reference sequence). The CDR3 is made up of 14 amino acids. The CDR3 spells CASSLRDRGTEAFF.

This rearrangement joins TRBV5-5 to TRBJ2-3; TCRdb lists TRBD2, though no DNA is available to test this call. CDR1 is SGHKS, CDR2 YYEKEE, per germline (reference sequence). The CDR3 totals 16 residues. CDR3 in amino acids: CASSRTGTSGPDTQYF.

Frequency places this clonotype as medium-sized. The CDR3 protein is CAIKGGSIDNEQFF. The V gene is TRBV10-3, the J gene TRBJ2-1; as DNA is missing, the TRBD2 call by TCRdb cannot be tested. The CDR3 totals 14 residues. Germline values: CDR1 ENHRY, CDR2 SYGVKD.

This clonotype is identified as medium-sized from frequency. The chain carries TRBV12-3 or TRBV12-4 and TRBJ2-7; TCRdb calls TRBD2, which cannot be checked without DNA. This CDR3 is 14 amino acids long. CDR3 sequence: CASRPGRRVNEQYF.

By frequency, this clonotype is large. This chain joins TRBV28 and TRBJ2-1; TCRdb designates TRBD2, a call that cannot be tested without DNA. The CDR3 runs 15 residues. Germline assignment: CDR1 MDHEN and CDR2 SYDVKM. CDR3 sequence: CASSTLAGGGNEQFF.

This clonotype is deemed large by its frequency. The rearrangement uses TRBV6-1 and TRBJ1-5; TCRdb's assignment of TRBD1 cannot be checked, as there is no DNA. Germline CDR1 reads MNHNS; CDR2 reads SASEGT. The CDR3 has 15 amino acids. The CDR3 sequence: CATRLGQYINQPQHF.

This clonotype registers large (0.1 to 1%) by frequency. The V gene is TRBV19, the J gene TRBJ1-5; absent DNA, TCRdb's TRBD1 call cannot be checked. This CDR3 region has 15 residues. CDR1 is LNHDA and CDR2 is SQIVND in the germline V gene (reference sequence). CDR3 residues: CASSMGREYNQPQHF.

Measured by frequency, this clonotype is medium-sized (0.01 to 0.1%). V is TRBV10-2 and J is TRBJ2-1; with no DNA, the TCRdb D assignment of TRBD2 cannot be verified. The CDR3 has 15 residues. The germline gives CDR1 WSHSY, CDR2 SAAADI. The CDR3 loop reads CASSEGASVDNEQFF.

In terms of frequency, this clonotype is large. This rearrangement joins TRBV6-2 or TRBV6-3 to TRBJ1-4; no DNA is available, so the TRBD1 call from TCRdb remains unchecked. Germline CDR1 is MNHEY and CDR2 is SVGEGT. This CDR3 has 14 amino acids. The CDR3 sequence is CASRNPGRDEKLFF.

Considering frequency, this clonotype is medium-sized (0.01 to 0.1%). The chain has TRBV9 and TRBJ2-5; the D call of TRBD1 rests on TCRdb alone, since no DNA is present to check it. The CDR3 has 14 residues. The V gene's germline CDR1 is SGDLS and CDR2 YYNGEE. The CDR3: CASSAGPREETQYF.

This clonotype is classed as medium-sized by frequency. The V call is TRBV5-5, the J call TRBJ2-7; TCRdb indicates TRBD2, and absent DNA this call remains unverified. The CDR3 consists of 14 residues. CDR1 and CDR2 from the germline V gene are SGHKS and YYEKEE (reference sequence). The CDR3 here is CASSFGGEVYEQYF. Full variable domain (outside the CDR3, taken from reference TRBV5-5 and TRBJ2-7): DAGVTQSPTHLIKTRGQQVTLRCSPISGHKSVSWYQQVLGQGPQFIFQYYEKEERGRGNFPDRFSARQFPNYSSELNVNALLLGDSALYLCASSFGGEVYEQYFGPGTRLTVT.

By frequency, this clonotype is large (0.1 to 1%). The chain links TRBV4-1 to TRBJ2-7; TCRdb's assignment of TRBD2 cannot be checked, as there is no DNA. CDR3 length: 15 residues. Germline assignment: CDR1 MGHRA and CDR2 YSYEKL. The CDR3 region is CASSQEYGNSYEQYF.